Listed below are T cell receptor beta chains from one sample, sequenced in a study of T cell repertoires in cytomegalovirus infection. TCRdb itself ran the reads through MiXCR, one entry per CDR3 protein. Seen here are fewer than 200,000 distinct CDR3 sequences, approximately 19% observed once, and the top ten hold 2.9%. Sequencing was done on a sample of PBMCs. The receptors were gathered from a human donor in good health (CMV status not recorded). Some clones in this sample may be carry-over from other donors' samples. Both conserved end residues are part of each CDR3. D genes are given only for firm matches. Size values are once, few and many counts, or a class for expanded clones, and some rows have none.

size	V	J	D	DNA	CDR3
few	TRBV5-1	TRBJ1-2	.	TGCGCCAGCAGCTACAGCCCCTTGCGCTACACCTTC	CASSYSPLRYTF
many	TRBV11-3	TRBJ2-1	.	TGTGCCAGCAGCTTAGGGGGACGGGGTCCTGAGCAGTTCTTC	CASSLGGRGPEQFF
many	TRBV7-9	TRBJ2-7	TRBD2	TGTGCCAGCAGCCCGCGGACTAGCGGCTACGAGCAGTACTTC	CASSPRTSGYEQYF
many	TRBV6-1	TRBJ2-2	.	TGTGCCAGCATGGACCGGGCTATTAACGGCGGGGAGCTGTTTTTT	CASMDRAINGGELFF
.	TRBV7-6	TRBJ2-1	TRBD2	TGTGCCAGCAGCTTATTCGCGGGGGGACCCTACAATGAGCAGTTCTTC	CASSLFAGGPYNEQFF
many	TRBV7-9	TRBJ2-7	TRBD2	TGTGCCAGCAGCTTAGCGGGAGCTAGCGGAGACGAGCAGTACTTC	CASSLAGASGDEQYF
few	TRBV7-9	TRBJ2-7	.	TGTGCCAGCAGCTCACGTGTGGAGGGCGCCAACGAGCAGTACTTC	CASSSRVEGANEQYF
few	TRBV15	TRBJ2-5	TRBD1	TGTGCCACCAGCAGAAGCCGGGTGGCAGGGGGCCAAGAGACCCAGTACTTC	CATSRSRVAGGQETQYF
few	TRBV19	TRBJ2-2	.	TGTGCCAGTAGTACCTCAGGGGCAGGCTCCGCGAACACCGGGGAGCTGTTTTTT	CASSTSGAGSANTGELFF
many	TRBV7-2	TRBJ1-2	.	TGTGCCAGCAGCTTATCTCTCGCATGGGGCGCGACCTTC	CASSLSLAWGATF
few	TRBV9	TRBJ2-5	TRBD2	TGTGCCAGCAGCCTCCGACTAGCGGGAACAGAGACCCAGTACTTC	CASSLRLAGTETQYF
.	TRBV11-2	TRBJ2-4	.	TGTGCCAGCAGGCCACCAGGACACACGAATCGCAAAAACATTCAGTACTTC	CASRPPGHTNRKNIQYF
many	TRBV7-8	TRBJ2-1	.	TGTGCCAGCAGCTTAGCGGACCGATTAACCTACAATGAGCAGTTCTTC	CASSLADRLTYNEQFF
few	TRBV6-2/TRBV6-3	TRBJ1-5	TRBD1	TGTGCCAGCAGTTACACGGGACAGGGGAATCAGCCCCAGCATTTT	CASSYTGQGNQPQHF
many	TRBV7-2	TRBJ2-6	.	TGTGCCAGCAGCTTATTGGGGAGCTCTGGGGCCAACGTCCTGACTTTC	CASSLLGSSGANVLTF
.	TRBV11-1	TRBJ1-1	.	TGTGCCAGCAGCCTACACTGGAGAGTGGACATGAACACTGAAGCTTTCTTT	CASSLHWRVDMNTEAFF
.	TRBV28	TRBJ1-2	.	TGTGCCAGCAGAGAGGGCAGGGCCCAACAACCATATGGCTACACCTTC	CASREGRAQQPYGYTF
few	TRBV24-1	TRBJ1-1	.	TGTGCCACCAGTGATATTAGCTTTTGGTCCAACACTGAAGCTTTCTTT	CATSDISFWSNTEAFF
.	TRBV6-1	TRBJ2-7	TRBD1	TGTGCCAGCAGTGCAACTGACAGGGCGGGTTACGAGCAGTACTTC	CASSATDRAGYEQYF
many	TRBV7-2	TRBJ1-3	.	TGTGCCAGCAGATTCACATGGACTAACCCTTCCTCTGGAAACACCATATATTTT	CASRFTWTNPSSGNTIYF
.	TRBV11-2	TRBJ1-2	.	TGTGCCAGCAGTTCAATCCGGCTCTATGGCTACACCTTC	CASSSIRLYGYTF
few	TRBV15	TRBJ1-1	.	TGTGCCACCAGCGGAACAGGGAAGGAAGCCACTGAAGCTTTCTTT	CATSGTGKEATEAFF
.	TRBV7-4	TRBJ2-1	.	TGTGCCAGCAGCTTACAGGCAGGGGGGGGCTACAATGAGCAGTTCTTC	CASSLQAGGGYNEQFF
.	TRBV27	TRBJ1-1	TRBD1	TGTGCCACCCCGGGACAGACCAACACTGAAGCTTTCTTT	CATPGQTNTEAFF
.	TRBV6-5	TRBJ2-1	.	TGTGCCCGCACCGGGCTCAATGAGCAGTTCTTC	CARTGLNEQFF
.	TRBV18	TRBJ1-2	.	TGTGCCAGCTCACCACAGAGCGCAACGGGGGGCTACACCTTC	CASSPQSATGGYTF
few	TRBV4-1	TRBJ1-5	.	TGCGCCAGCAGCCACGAAACGGGGGAGACTGGAGAACCCCAGCATTTT	CASSHETGETGEPQHF
few	TRBV27	TRBJ2-2	.	TGTGCCAGCAGTTACATACAGGGTTCCGGGGAGCTGTTTTTT	CASSYIQGSGELFF
many	TRBV7-2	TRBJ2-6	.	TGTGCCAGCAGCTGGGGGCGGGGCAACATGGGGGGGGCCAACGTCCTGACTTTC	CASSWGRGNMGGANVLTF
few	TRBV7-6	TRBJ2-1	TRBD2	TGTGCCAGCAGCTTACAGCGGGAGGGGCAGTTCTTC	CASSLQREGQFF
few	TRBV5-1	TRBJ1-1	.	TGCGCCAGCAGCTTGGTGGGAGGGCCGAACACTGAAGCTTTCTTT	CASSLVGGPNTEAFF
.	TRBV6-2/TRBV6-3	TRBJ2-7	.	TGTGCCAGCAGGGAGGCGCTAAGCTCCTACGAGCAGTACTTC	CASREALSSYEQYF
many	TRBV7-2	TRBJ2-7	TRBD2	TGTGCCAGCAGCTCGGGACTAGCGGGGACCTACGAGCAGTACTTC	CASSSGLAGTYEQYF
.	TRBV29-1	TRBJ2-4	.	TGCAGCGTTGTCGGGGCTAACATTCAGTACTTC	CSVVGANIQYF
few	TRBV28	TRBJ2-4	TRBD1	TGTGCCAGCAGTTTCTCGGACAGGGGTGGCATTCAGTACTTC	CASSFSDRGGIQYF
many	TRBV19	TRBJ2-7	.	TGTGCCAGTAGTGCCTTCCATGGGCCCTACGAGCAGTACTTC	CASSAFHGPYEQYF
.	TRBV20-1	TRBJ2-5	TRBD2	TGCAGTGCTAGACGGGGGGGAAGCCAAGAGACCCAGTACTTC	CSARRGGSQETQYF